This passage covers 22 T cell receptor beta chains from one sample sequenced in a study of neurological immune-mediated disorders. TCRdb independently ran MiXCR on the 5' RACE reads; one entry per CDR3 protein. The sample lists about 55,000 distinct CDR3 sequences, less than 5% occurring once. Sequencing was carried out using PBMCs. The receptors shown here come from a man aged 50 or older with multiple sclerosis.

The table lists this clonotype with a few counts. A much larger clonotype is one base distant, so this may be a read error. V gene TRBV10-2 combines with J gene TRBJ2-7; D tentatively fits TRBD1 or TRBD2 (5 bases each). This CDR3 comprises 14 residues. Deletions cut 6 bases from V and 4 bases from J, with 16 bases between. Germline loops: CDR1 WSHSY, CDR2 SAAADI. CDR3 protein: CASSMTGKGYEQYF. CDR3 DNA sequence: TGCGCCAGCAGCATGACGGGGAAGGGGTACGAGCAGTACTTC.

This clonotype was observed many times. CDR3 loop: CASSQGLGRQNQPQHF. CDR3 DNA: TGCGCCAGCAGCCAAGGTCTGGGGAGGCAGAATCAGCCCCAGCATTTT. The V gene is TRBV4-1, the J gene TRBJ1-5, with D unclear. Trimming took off 1 base at V and 4 bases at J, with 14 bases between the two ends. The germline V gene encodes CDR1 MGHRA and CDR2 YSYEKL. The CDR3 runs 16 residues.

In its sample, this clonotype was seen many times. The CDR3 bases are TGTGCCAGCAGTTACCCGACAGGGGGTTTTGAGCAGTACTTC. This translates into CASSYPTGGFEQYF. The rearrangement links TRBV28 to TRBJ2-7; 9 nucleotides match TRBD1. V trimming: 4 bases; J trimming: 7 bases; junction bases outside the gene matches: 8. Germline V lookup: CDR1 MDHEN, CDR2 SYDVKM. The CDR3 has 14 residues.

This clonotype was seen a few times. The chain joins TRBV13 to TRBJ2-7; TRBD1 aligns across 10 bases. In germline, CDR1 is PRHDT, CDR2 FYEKMQ (reference sequence). The CDR3 has 14 amino acids. J was trimmed by 5 bases and V by 6 bases; bases with no gene match: 7. The CDR3 protein is CASSFRDRGNEQYF. CDR3 coding DNA: TGTGCCAGCAGTTTCCGGGACAGGGGTAACGAGCAGTACTTC. Filled out from reference TRBV13 and TRBJ2-7, the complete variable domain reads AAGVIQSPRHLIKEKRETATLKCYPIPRHDTVYWYQQGPGQDPQFLISFYEKMQSDKGSIPDRFSAQQFSDYHSELNMSSLELGDSALYFCASSFRDRGNEQYFGPGTRLTVT.

This clonotype was recorded at least ten times. This chain joins TRBV5-1 and TRBJ1-1; TRBD1 aligns across 9 bases. The CDR3 consists of 14 residues. The V and J ends lost 1 base and 4 bases, in that order; junction bases with no gene match: 2. The V gene's germline CDR1 is SGHRS and CDR2 YFSETQ. CDR3 sequence (DNA): TGCGCCAGCAGCTTGCGGACAGGGGTCACTGAAGCTTTCTTT. Amino acid sequence: CASSLRTGVTEAFF.

This clonotype was recorded many times. The rearrangement joins TRBV10-3 to TRBJ2-7, with D possibly TRBD1 on 6 matching bases. The length of the CDR3 is 15 residues. Trimming took 7 bases from V and 3 from J, leaving 19 bases between them. Germline CDR1 reads ENHRY; CDR2 reads SYGVKD. CDR3 DNA sequence: TGTGCCATCAACAGGGAATTCGGAGGTGGCTACGAGCAGTACTTC. This encodes CAINREFGGGYEQYF.

The sample holds many counts of this clonotype. The CDR3 bases are TGCAGTGCTACCAGGGGGGGAGAGACCCAGTACTTC. It specifies CSATRGGETQYF. The J gene is TRBJ2-5, the V gene TRBV20-1, with D tentatively TRBD1 or TRBD2 (7 bases each). The CDR3 is 12 residues long. V was shortened by 4 bases and J by 4 bases, with 10 bases between the two germline ends. CDR1 DFQATT and CDR2 SNEGSKA come from the germline V gene (reference sequence).

A single count supports this clonotype. The V call is TRBV7-9, the J call TRBJ2-1; the D gene is possibly TRBD2 (6 bases). The CDR3 has 15 amino acids. The germline V and J ends were trimmed by 5 bases and 9 bases, with 20 bases remaining between them. The germline CDR1 and CDR2 sequences are SEHNR and FQNEAQ (reference sequence). This CDR3 reads CASSTPGLLSGEQFF. The CDR3 DNA reads as TGTGCCAGCAGCACTCCGGGACTCCTTTCCGGTGAGCAGTTCTTC.

This clonotype was seen many times. The chain carries TRBV29-1 and TRBJ2-1; TRBD2 might be the D (5 bases). V lost 5 bases and J lost 7, with 24 bases in between. This CDR3 spans 16 amino acids. Looked up from germline, CDR1 is SQVTM and CDR2 is ANQGSEA. The CDR3 region has the DNA TGCAGCGTTCGCTCGAGGGCCGTGACCGGTAGTAATGAGCAGTTCTTC. Protein sequence: CSVRSRAVTGSNEQFF.

This clonotype showed up just a few times. The chain uses TRBV7-9 and TRBJ1-1, with a weak D call TRBD1 (6 bases). Germline V gene sequence: CDR1 SEHNR, CDR2 FQNEAQ (reference sequence). Trimming cost V 5 bases and J 4 bases, with 8 bases left between them. CDR3 size: 12 residues. The DNA for the CDR3 is TGTGCCAGCAGCCCACAGGGCACTGAAGCTTTCTTT. It specifies CASSPQGTEAFF. Together with reference TRBV7-9 and TRBJ1-1, the CDR3 gives the full variable domain: DTGVSQNPRHKITKRGQNVTFRCDPISEHNRLYWYRQTLGQGPEFLTYFQNEAQLEKSRLLSDRFSAERPKGSFSTLEIQRTEQGDSAMYLCASSPQGTEAFFGQGTRLTVV.

This clonotype was found many times. The chain uses TRBV5-1 and TRBJ1-2, with a possible D match to TRBD1 (6 bases). The CDR3 runs to 16 residues. Germline lookup yields CDR1 SGHRS and CDR2 YFSETQ. V lost 4 bases to trimming and J lost 4 bases, with 20 bases between them. CDR3 residues: CASSPPGGGSGYGYTF. CDR3 bases: TGCGCCAGCAGCCCCCCCGGAGGGGGGAGCGGCTATGGCTACACCTTC.

In this sample, this clonotype turned up many times. The rearrangement joins TRBV5-1 to TRBJ2-3; TRBD1 agrees at 8 bases. Germline CDR1 is SGHRS and CDR2 is YFSETQ. This CDR3 comprises 16 residues. V gave up 5 bases and J gave up 3 bases; unmatched junction bases: 11. The CDR3 DNA is TGCGCCAGCAGGTTGACAGGGGAGGTGAGGACAGATACGCAGTATTTT. Its translation is CASRLTGEVRTDTQYF. Together with reference TRBV5-1 and TRBJ2-3, the CDR3 gives the full variable domain: KAGVTQTPRYLIKTRGQQVTLSCSPISGHRSVSWYQQTPGQGLQFLFEYFSETQRNKGNFPGRFSGRQFSNSRSEMNVSTLELGDSALYLCASRLTGEVRTDTQYFGPGTRLTVL.

This clonotype was counted only a few times. The CDR3 carries no conserved terminal phenylalanine or tryptophan, so it likely arises from a read error. The V and J genes are TRBV2 and TRBJ1-2; D unclear. The V end was cut by 8 bases, the J end by 5 bases, with 15 bases between. The CDR3 has 13 amino acids. The V gene's germline CDR1 is SNHLY and CDR2 FYNNEI. This CDR3 reads CASLSELAYGYTN. CDR3 in DNA: TGTGCCAGCCTCTCGGAATTGGCTTATGGCTACACCAAC.

This clonotype was seen many times. This chain links TRBV20-1 with TRBJ2-2; maybe TRBD1 (7 bases). CDR1 is DFQATT, CDR2 SNEGSKA, per germline (reference sequence). There are 14 residues in the CDR3. V shed 4 bases and J shed 3 bases, with 12 bases lying between them. CDR3 sequence: CSATQGGDTGELFF. The CDR3 bases are TGCAGTGCTACCCAGGGGGGAGACACCGGGGAGCTGTTTTTT.

This clonotype has just a few counts. The CDR3 region is CASSLDRENEQFF. DNA for the CDR3: TGTGCCAGCAGCTTAGACAGGGAGAATGAGCAGTTCTTC. The V and J genes are TRBV11-1 and TRBJ2-1; TRBD1 might be the D (6 bases). The CDR3 is 13 amino acids. V lost 1 base to trimming and J lost 7 bases, with 8 bases between them. In germline, CDR1 is SGHAT, CDR2 FQDESV (reference sequence).

This clonotype came up many times. This chain uses TRBV28 with TRBJ2-7; the D gene is possibly TRBD1 (5 bases). Germline V lookup: CDR1 MDHEN, CDR2 SYDVKM. CDR3 length: 14 residues. The V end lost 3 bases, the J end lost 1 base, and 10 bases lay between the germline ends. The CDR3 sequence: CASSFQGASYEQYF. CDR3 coding DNA: TGTGCCAGCAGTTTTCAGGGTGCGTCCTACGAGCAGTACTTC.

Comments on this clonotype: This could be a read error, since a much larger clone is one nucleotide away. Because it lacks the conserved phenylalanine or tryptophan at the end, this CDR3 is likely a read error. The CDR3 spells CASSAGDSEIYNEQFI. The CDR3 DNA is TGTGCCAGCAGCGCTGGGGACAGCGAAATATACAATGAGCAGTTCATC. This chain joins TRBV9 and TRBJ2-1; 7 bases agree with TRBD1. The CDR3 is 16 amino acids. Germline CDR1 SGDLS, CDR2 YYNGEE. V shed 3 bases, J shed 4 bases, and the junction held 10 bases outside the gene matches.

This clonotype was seen many times. This chain connects TRBV28 to TRBJ1-2; D call uncertain. Trimming pared 6 bases from V and 3 bases from J, leaving 8 bases between. Per germline, CDR1 MDHEN and CDR2 SYDVKM. This CDR3 has 12 amino acids. The CDR3 protein is CASSVGDYGYTF. The CDR3 DNA is TGTGCCAGCAGCGTAGGAGACTATGGCTACACCTTC.

This clonotype was seen ten or more times. The V gene is TRBV7-6, the J gene TRBJ1-4; D gene unclear. V lost 5 bases, J lost 8 bases, and 6 bases lay in between. CDR1 and CDR2 (germline): SGHVS, FNYEAQ. CDR3 length equals 11 residues. The DNA of the CDR3 is TGTGCCAGCAGCCCCAGCGAAAAACTGTTTTTT. Its translation is CASSPSEKLFF.

This clonotype was recorded at least ten times. The rearrangement uses TRBV28 and TRBJ2-7; a weak D match, TRBD1 (5 bases). The CDR3 has 13 amino acids. Per germline, CDR1 MDHEN and CDR2 SYDVKM. V lost 8 bases and J lost 2, with 13 bases in between. The CDR3 reads CASSPLGPYEQYF. The CDR3 nucleotides are TGTGCCAGCTCTCCCTTGGGGCCCTACGAGCAGTACTTC.

This clonotype was counted many times. The CDR3 loop reads CASRPLAGGNEQFF. The CDR3 region has the DNA TGCGCCAGCCGACCGCTAGCGGGAGGGAATGAGCAGTTCTTC. The rearrangement links TRBV5-1 to TRBJ2-1; the match to TRBD2 covers 12 bases. J lost 7 bases, V lost 7 bases, and 6 bases had no gene match. The CDR3 totals 14 residues. Germline CDR1 is SGHRS and CDR2 is YFSETQ.

This clonotype occurred many times. The chain carries TRBV30 and TRBJ1-3, with D possibly matching TRBD1 (6 bases). The CDR3 is 14 amino acids. V dropped 3 bases and J dropped 4 bases, with 13 bases sitting between them. Looked up from germline, CDR1 is GTSNPN and CDR2 is SVGIG (reference sequence). The CDR3 bases are TGTGCCTGGAGACTCCAGGGGTACGGAAACACCATATATTTT. As protein: CAWRLQGYGNTIYF.